This T cell receptor beta chain was recovered during a study of T cells after posttransplantation cyclophosphamide (dated by TCRdb to the mid-2010s). Looking at the study overall: The study tracked T cell repertoire reconstitution by TRB sequencing after myeloablative bone marrow transplantation using posttransplantation cyclophosphamide as GVHD prophylaxis. Samples from around 40 PTCy-treated patients and 16 related bone marrow donors of those patients were subjected to antigen receptor sequencing. Blood from all 34 PTCy patients who had 1-year posttransplant specimens underwent TRB sequencing. Public TRB sequences were queried against a database of over 3,600 sequences associated with responses to pathogens, tumor antigens, self-antigens and alloantigens. TRA and TRB clonality were tightly correlated in several samples, so subsequent TCR analyses focused on TRB only. Up to about 3 additional blood samples from 2 to 5.2 years after transplant were also TRB-sequenced in 3 patients, as was pretransplant blood from several patients.

What the work shows at the level of the full study, not this receptor alone: Across about 49 patients, TRB clonality was highly associated with recipient CMV seropositivity and CMV reactivation, and PTCy diversity was similar to diversity in CNI/methotrexate controls. The TRB repertoires of T cells infiltrating skin or the GI tract showed only limited overlap with the TRB repertoires found in blood. At 1-2 months, donor-recipient similarity was low but rose over the first year, and the later blood repertoires were often dominated by donor CD8+ memory clones.

Concerning this clone itself: Its target antigen remains unknown. Base-call qualities are not available, and no considerably larger clone is one nucleotide away.

Genomic DNA was the input for TRB sequencing, which was run either with the immunoSEQ assay at survey resolution or with the hsTCRB kit. The study's own analysis went as follows. The immunoSEQ software was used for initial read processing, and the LymphoSeq R package was used for repertoire analyses. Clonality was computed as 1 minus normalized Shannon entropy, and a Gini coefficient was also calculated for each TRB dataset. Phenotypes of unsorted samples were inferred by mapping TRB sequences from sorted subsets of the recipient or donor onto unsorted samples of the same recipient. This is the immuneACCESS table as TCRdb keeps it, with only in-frame sequences that have V and J called. A part of the clones is gone; compared with another copy, unresolved V genes explain less than half, and the rest is unexplained. That table furnishes V, J and clone size, whereas the DNA furnished D and trimming. This sample comprises 25,000 to 30,000 clones, approximately 90% of them detected only once. The top ten clonotypes cover less than 3.5% of the sample.

Related bone marrow donors provided peripheral blood samples on the day of marrow donation. Peripheral blood and bone marrow mononuclear cells were isolated by Ficoll-Hypaque density centrifugation and cryopreserved. CDR1 and CDR2 are read off the germline V gene as MDHEN and SYDVKM. The cysteine opens and the phenylalanine closes a CDR3 of 15 amino acids. The kept DNA is CDR3 alone, 45 bases in frame from the first base. V was cut back by 4 bases and J by 3 bases, leaving a gap of 16 bases between them. The chain is made from TRBV28 and TRBJ2-7, with no D gene named confidently. This receptor was taken from a man in his forties or fifties. Sequencing was done on a sample of PBMCs. The bases are TGTGCCAGCAGTTCCCCGACAACATCGAGCTACGAGCAGTACTTC. Translated, this gives CASSSPTTSSYEQYF.